The clone carrying this T cell receptor (beta chain) was observed a handful of times. What it binds is not known. The data derive from a study of identical twins. Points from the study as a whole: For out-of-frame beta sequences, excess twin sharing was weaker.

Template switching (which added a universal primer site) was used, and cDNA carried unique molecular identifiers. Each CDR3 protein is one row after TCRdb ran MiXCR on the 5' RACE reads. The sample records around 530,000 distinct CDR3 sequences, about 16% being singletons. The CDR3 length is 19 residues. Per germline, CDR1 SGHDT and CDR2 YYEEEE. V lost 2 bases to trimming and J lost 0 bases; unmatched junction nucleotides: 13. In addition, the sample was reused for a study of yellow fever vaccine responses in identical twins.

Sequenced sample: CD4+ T cells sorted from blood. The J gene is TRBJ2-1, the V gene TRBV5-6; 8 bases map to TRBD2. The TCR sequence derives from a woman in her late teens or twenties in good health. CDR3 sequence reads: CASSFSKGVAGRSYNEQFF. For the CDR3, the DNA is TGTGCCAGCAGCTTTTCGAAGGGAGTAGCGGGGCGCTCCTACAATGAGCAGTTCTTC.